The source of this T cell receptor (beta chain) is a study of CD8+ T cells in alopecia areata. Study results and caveats: Clonality exceeded that of normal scalp in lesional scalp, most notably in alopecia totalis/universalis.

Extraction of RNA preceded its reverse transcription into cDNA, which served as the sequencing template. TCRdb keeps only in-frame clones here, not all; method: immunoSEQ multiplex PCR. The data show 90,000 to 150,000 clones, about 60% seen once. This clone was detected only a few times. Its target is unknown. V was pared by 4 bases and J by 2 bases, with 8 bases between. The CDR3 runs 12 residues. Per germline, CDR1 SQVTM and CDR2 ANQGSEA. Sequenced sample: CD4+ T cells sorted from blood. V is TRBV29-1 and J is TRBJ2-5; TRBD2 is a possible D gene (5 bases). The TCR originated in a human donor in good health. CDR3 DNA: TGCAGCGTTGGGGAGAGTCAAGAGACCCAGTACTTC. Translated: CSVGESQETQYF.